This T cell receptor (beta chain) emerged from a study of CD8 T cells in Susac syndrome. Germline loops: CDR1 LGHDT, CDR2 YNNKEL (reference sequence). Losses at the gene ends were 0 bases for V and 8 bases for J; bases not matched to a gene: 10. CDR3 length equals 17 residues. cDNA came from around 0.5 to 1 ug RNA primed by random hexamers. A single record per CDR3 protein comes from TCRdb applying MiXCR to the immunoSEQ multiplex PCR reads. The sample includes about 190,000 distinct CDR3 sequences, approximately 96% of them seen just once. The sequenced sample was CD4+ T cells from PBMCs. The rearrangement joins TRBV3-1 to TRBJ2-1; 10 bases line up with TRBD2. The receptor was derived from a human donor with Susac syndrome. CDR3 protein: CASSQDRQRGGNHEQFF. The CDR3 DNA follows: TGTGCCAGCAGCCAAGATCGGCAGCGGGGGGGCAATCATGAGCAGTTCTTC.